The rows below give T cell receptor beta chains drawn from one sample of a study of T cell repertoires in cytomegalovirus infection. For these receptors, no antigen is known. MiXCR, applied by TCRdb to the reads, yields one record per CDR3 protein. The sample has approximately 1,000,000 distinct CDR3 sequences; around 32% are singletons. The sample consisted of cultured CD8+ T cells from PBMCs, taken from culture after CMV antigen stimulation. The receptors were gathered from a human donor in good health (CMV status not recorded). Some clones in this sample may be carry-over from other donors' samples. Both conserved end residues are trimmed from each CDR3. Each record gives: J gene, V gene, clone size, CDR3 protein. Clone size is shown for a subset of rows, as once, few, many or a class of expanded clone.

>TRBJ2-7|TRBV6-6|.
ASSSSFRGPYDEQY
>TRBJ2-3|TRBV7-9|few
ASSSLTGLGTDTQY
>TRBJ1-1|TRBV6-1|many
ASSEAPRAINTEAF
>TRBJ2-5|TRBV5-6|few
ASSWLKRGGLETQY
>TRBJ1-5|TRBV5-1|many
ASSLEGQGNQPQH
>TRBJ2-7|TRBV27|.
ASTPRGGREYEQY
>TRBJ1-1|TRBV4-1|.
ASSQVRTEFNTEAF
>TRBJ1-1|TRBV10-3|.
AIRLSKDTNEAF
>TRBJ2-2|TRBV7-2|many
ASSLNRGPGTGELF
>TRBJ2-5|TRBV20-1|.
SALRGGETQY
>TRBJ1-4|TRBV12-3/TRBV12-4|many
ASSLTPRVKLF
>TRBJ1-1|TRBV11-2|.
ASSHDRPNTEAF
>TRBJ2-7|TRBV4-1|few
ASSQEFPYEQY
>TRBJ1-1|TRBV7-2|many
ASSLEKTEAF
>TRBJ2-5|TRBV28|few
ASSLRGQGEETQY
>TRBJ1-1|TRBV29-1|.
SVDSRMNTEAF
>TRBJ2-1|TRBV7-6|many
ASSGRGAGNEQF
>TRBJ2-3|TRBV12-3/TRBV12-4|few
ASSLALIDTQY
>TRBJ2-1|TRBV7-9|.
ASSLGLTDEQF
>TRBJ2-1|TRBV19|few
ASSIAAGTVNEQF
>TRBJ2-1|TRBV10-3|few
AISDPYNEQF
>TRBJ2-2|TRBV7-9|few
ASSSRTSADTGELF
>TRBJ2-4|TRBV14|few
ASSRGGGLKNIQY
>TRBJ1-2|TRBV7-2|many
ASSSWVTRDRHDQSYGYT
>TRBJ1-2|TRBV29-1|few
SVQTGNDYGYT
>TRBJ1-5|TRBV7-2|many
ASSLAALDQPQH
>TRBJ2-7|TRBV29-1|many
SVGGTEHYEQY
>TRBJ2-1|TRBV12-3/TRBV12-4|.
ASRLTGDNEQF
>TRBJ1-1|TRBV7-8|many
ASSRGRENTEAF
>TRBJ2-1|TRBV7-6|.
ASSLGWAGSNEQF
>TRBJ2-5|TRBV27|.
ASSAGTLETQY
>TRBJ2-1|TRBV20-1|.
SARVRGPSYNEQF
>TRBJ2-1|TRBV6-2/TRBV6-3|.
ASSEWPGHSDEQF
>TRBJ2-2|TRBV6-2/TRBV6-3|.
ASSYWPRQGHTGELF
>TRBJ1-1|TRBV28|.
ASSSSGDLNEAF
>TRBJ2-6|TRBV6-6|.
ASSYSRDRRSGANVLT
>TRBJ2-2|TRBV7-6|many
ASSFAGTGGTGELF
>TRBJ1-1|TRBV5-5|.
ASIGQAPEAF
>TRBJ2-1|TRBV4-1|few
ASSEFGTSGNNEQF
>TRBJ2-2|TRBV6-5|.
ASSYSVAPGRTGELF
>TRBJ1-1|TRBV7-6|.
ASSPSLGQLNTEAF
>TRBJ2-5|TRBV15|few
ATQQRCTSGSPQETQY